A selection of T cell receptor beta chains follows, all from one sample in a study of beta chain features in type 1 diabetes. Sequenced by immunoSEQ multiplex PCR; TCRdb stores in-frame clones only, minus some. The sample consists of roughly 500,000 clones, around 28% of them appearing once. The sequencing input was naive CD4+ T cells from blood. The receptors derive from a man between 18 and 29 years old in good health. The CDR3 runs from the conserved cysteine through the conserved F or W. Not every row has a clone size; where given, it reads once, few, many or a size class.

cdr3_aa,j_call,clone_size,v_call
CASSKRGFPGGETQYF,TRBJ2-5,-,TRBV21-1
CASSALMADTQYF,TRBJ2-3,-,TRBV9
CSVAGTSDNEQFF,TRBJ2-1,-,TRBV29-1
CADCLGHEQYF,TRBJ2-7,-,TRBV9
CASSFGRGLGYTF,TRBJ1-2,-,TRBV11-2
CASRPSPNTGELFF,TRBJ2-2,-,TRBV5-1
CASSLGTPGVETQYF,TRBJ2-5,-,TRBV7-9
CATSAGLGYEQYF,TRBJ2-7,-,TRBV15
CASSVEAGETDTQYF,TRBJ2-3,few,TRBV9
CASSPQPGTTDTQYF,TRBJ2-3,-,TRBV5-1
CATSSLPGLAVYEQYF,TRBJ2-7,-,TRBV15
CASSSRIAGRNEQFF,TRBJ2-1,few,TRBV7-9
CASSFQGFTEAFF,TRBJ1-1,-,TRBV7-8
CASSVSPGTSGSYEQYF,TRBJ2-7,few,TRBV9
CASSVGQGREKLFF,TRBJ1-4,few,TRBV9
CASSYTRTDYGYTF,TRBJ1-2,few,TRBV7-2
CAWSPWETTNTGELFF,TRBJ2-2,-,TRBV30
CAWSSGTVQETQYF,TRBJ2-5,-,TRBV30
CASSVAPEAETQYF,TRBJ2-5,-,TRBV9
CAFQGGTNTGELFF,TRBJ2-2,-,TRBV30
CASSGQGPDTQYF,TRBJ2-3,-,TRBV5-1
CSVRGVASGKVGQFF,TRBJ2-1,-,TRBV29-1
CATSRAPRASEYTGELFF,TRBJ2-2,-,TRBV15
CGVAGGPYEQYF,TRBJ2-7,-,TRBV30
CASSPHGQGVRTGELFF,TRBJ2-2,-,TRBV28
CASRRDRVSEQFF,TRBJ2-1,few,TRBV5-1
CASSVDQGVQYF,TRBJ2-7,few,TRBV9
CASSFKQGSYEQYF,TRBJ2-7,-,TRBV5-4
CASSLGQLGGEQYF,TRBJ2-7,few,TRBV7-2
CASSLASGSSYNEQFF,TRBJ2-1,few,TRBV7-2
CASSQREGLQETQYF,TRBJ2-5,few,TRBV4-2
CASTRRDRGTTYEQYF,TRBJ2-7,-,TRBV2
CASSLAKSGRAVQETQYF,TRBJ2-5,-,TRBV7-2
CAIREDWGNYGYTF,TRBJ1-2,few,TRBV10-3
CASSLEQAGELFF,TRBJ2-2,few,TRBV5-1
CASSLVRSAGNYGYTF,TRBJ1-2,-,TRBV7-9
CASSYGTGVDGYTF,TRBJ1-2,-,TRBV7-9
CASSSPGARRTDTQYF,TRBJ2-3,-,TRBV28
CAWSVRSSEFF,TRBJ2-1,-,TRBV30
CATSRDGRGRSEKLFF,TRBJ1-4,few,TRBV15
CASSVIPSDHEQFF,TRBJ2-1,once,TRBV4-2
CSAGTDLETQYF,TRBJ2-5,-,TRBV29-1
CASSLAGQGFQPQHF,TRBJ1-5,-,TRBV7-9
CASSLVTTSGSTDTQYF,TRBJ2-3,few,TRBV7-9
CASSRGLTGTEAFF,TRBJ1-1,-,TRBV7-9
CASSRAGGTYNEQFF,TRBJ2-1,-,TRBV5-1
CAISDLGRASTDTQYF,TRBJ2-3,-,TRBV10-3
CASSLARVSNQPQHF,TRBJ1-5,-,TRBV7-8
CASSWEESYEQYF,TRBJ2-7,few,TRBV5-4
CASNSGRFGEQYF,TRBJ2-7,-,TRBV9
CASSLSVWNTQYF,TRBJ2-3,-,TRBV5-1
CASSQPGAYEQYF,TRBJ2-7,-,TRBV7-9
CASSGSRVEQFF,TRBJ2-1,-,TRBV7-6
CASSPWTQTSVEQFF,TRBJ2-1,few,TRBV7-2
CASSQSTDTQYF,TRBJ2-3,-,TRBV7-9
CAGSPVAYGYTF,TRBJ1-2,few,TRBV2
CSAVDIYEQYF,TRBJ2-7,few,TRBV20-1
CASSVDSYEQYF,TRBJ2-7,-,TRBV2
CSVDRGGTEAFF,TRBJ1-1,few,TRBV29-1